These 3 T cell receptor beta chains were sequenced from one sample in a study of STAT3 mutations in large granular lymphocyte leukemia. Study results and caveats: At least one immunodominant TCR beta clonotype appeared in every T-cell large granular lymphocyte leukemia patient.

Their recognized antigens are unknown. Data came from immunoSEQ multiplex PCR; TCRdb stores just in-frame clones and leaves some out. The data hold over 30,000 clones, with about 88% observed a single time. Specimen: PBMCs. The receptors come from a human donor with T large granular lymphocyte leukemia. Some clones in this sample may be carry-over from other donors' samples.

The CDR3 is CASGLAGGLEQFF. The CDR3 DNA reads TGTGCCAGCGGACTAGCGGGGGGCCTTGAGCAGTTCTTC. The V and J genes are TRBV5-4 and TRBJ2-1, with 14 bases matching TRBD2. This CDR3 spans 13 amino acids. Germline V gene lookup returns CDR1 SGHNT and CDR2 YYREEE (reference sequence). V dropped 7 bases and J dropped 9; count of bases not matched to a gene: 3.

This chain connects TRBV29-1 to TRBJ2-3, with TRBD1 as a possible D gene (7 bases). CDR3 length: 18 residues. Between the trimmed V and J ends, which lost 1 base and 1 base, there was a span of 21 bases. In germline, CDR1 is SQVTM, CDR2 ANQGSEA. In nucleotides, the CDR3 is TGCAGCGTTGAAGGGGGCAGGACAGGCTGGGGGGGCACAGATACGCAGTATTTT. Translation: CSVEGGRTGWGGTDTQYF.

The J gene is TRBJ1-1, the V gene TRBV11-3; 11 nucleotides line up with TRBD1. The junction had 3 bases not matched to a gene; V was cut back by 5 bases and J by 10 bases. The germline CDR1 and CDR2 sequences are SGHNT and YENEEA. The CDR3 spans 12 residues. CDR3 in amino acids: CASSMGTGGAFF. Written as DNA, the CDR3 is TGTGCCAGCAGCATGGGGACAGGGGGAGCTTTCTTT.